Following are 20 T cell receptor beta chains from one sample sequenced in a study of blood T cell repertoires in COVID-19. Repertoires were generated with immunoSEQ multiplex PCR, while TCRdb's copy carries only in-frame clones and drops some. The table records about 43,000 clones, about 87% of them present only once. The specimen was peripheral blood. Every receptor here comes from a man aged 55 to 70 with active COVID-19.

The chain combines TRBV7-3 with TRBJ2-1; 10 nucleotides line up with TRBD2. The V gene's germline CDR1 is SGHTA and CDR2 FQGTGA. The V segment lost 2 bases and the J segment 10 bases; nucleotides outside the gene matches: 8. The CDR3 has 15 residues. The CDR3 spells CASSLGLAGVEEQFF. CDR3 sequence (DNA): TGTGCCAGCAGCTTAGGGCTAGCGGGAGTAGAGGAGCAGTTCTTC. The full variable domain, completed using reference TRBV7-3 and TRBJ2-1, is GAGVSQTPSNKVTEKGKYVELRCDPISGHTALYWYRQSLGQGPEFLIYFQGTGAADDSGLPNDRFFAVRPEGSVSTLKIQRTERGDSAVYLCASSLGLAGVEEQFFGPGTRLTVL.

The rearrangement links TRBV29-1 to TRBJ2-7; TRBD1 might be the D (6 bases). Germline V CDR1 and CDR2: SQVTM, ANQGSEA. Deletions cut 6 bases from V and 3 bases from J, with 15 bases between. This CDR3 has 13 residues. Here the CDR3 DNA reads TGCAGCGTAATACCCGGGACAAACTACGAGCAGTACTTC. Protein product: CSVIPGTNYEQYF.

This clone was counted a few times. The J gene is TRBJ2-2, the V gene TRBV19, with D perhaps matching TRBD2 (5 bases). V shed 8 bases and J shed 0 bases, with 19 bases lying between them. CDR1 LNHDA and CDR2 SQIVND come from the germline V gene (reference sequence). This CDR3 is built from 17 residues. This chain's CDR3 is CASEGSLAAANTGELFF. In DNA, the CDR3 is TGTGCCAGTGAAGGGTCCCTAGCTGCCGCGAACACCGGGGAGCTGTTTTTT.

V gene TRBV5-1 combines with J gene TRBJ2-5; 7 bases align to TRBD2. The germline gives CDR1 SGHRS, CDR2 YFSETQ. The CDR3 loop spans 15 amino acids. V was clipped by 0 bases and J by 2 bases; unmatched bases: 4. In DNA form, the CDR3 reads TGCGCCAGCAGCTTGGGCGGGGGAGCACAAGAGACCCAGTACTTC. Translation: CASSLGGGAQETQYF.

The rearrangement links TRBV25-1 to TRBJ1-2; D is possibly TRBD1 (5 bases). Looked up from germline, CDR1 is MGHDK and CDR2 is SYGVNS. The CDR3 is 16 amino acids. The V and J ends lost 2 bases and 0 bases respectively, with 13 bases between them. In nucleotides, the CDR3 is TGTGCCAGCAGTGAAAGGGGCCTCGGAGCTAACTATGGCTACACCTTC. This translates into CASSERGLGANYGYTF.

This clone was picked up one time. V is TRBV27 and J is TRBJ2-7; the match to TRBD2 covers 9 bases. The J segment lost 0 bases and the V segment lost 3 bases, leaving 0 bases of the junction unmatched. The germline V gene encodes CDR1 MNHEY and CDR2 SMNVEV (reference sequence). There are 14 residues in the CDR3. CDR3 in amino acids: CASSFSGSSYEQYF. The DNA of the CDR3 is TGTGCCAGCAGTTTTAGCGGGAGCTCCTACGAGCAGTACTTC.

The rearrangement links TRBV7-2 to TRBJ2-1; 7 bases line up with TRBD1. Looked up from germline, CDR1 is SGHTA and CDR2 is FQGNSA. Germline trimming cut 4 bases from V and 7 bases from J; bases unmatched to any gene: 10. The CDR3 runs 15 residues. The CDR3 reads CASSSNRQGFNEQFF. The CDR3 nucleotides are TGTGCCAGCAGCTCAAACCGACAGGGTTTTAATGAGCAGTTCTTC.

CDR3 DNA: TGCGCCAGTTCCTTCCCCAGAAATAATTCACCCCTCCACTTT. Translating gives CASSFPRNNSPLHF. V usage is TRBV5-1 and J usage is TRBJ1-6; no firm D call. V was trimmed by 8 bases and J by 5 bases, leaving 14 bases between them. The germline CDR1 and CDR2 sequences are SGHRS and YFSETQ. The CDR3 loop spans 14 amino acids. The full variable domain, its missing parts supplied by reference TRBV5-1 and TRBJ1-6, is KAGVTQTPRYLIKTRGQQVTLSCSPISGHRSVSWYQQTPGQGLQFLFEYFSETQRNKGNFPGRFSGRQFSNSRSEMNVSTLELGDSALYLCASSFPRNNSPLHFGNGTRLTVT.

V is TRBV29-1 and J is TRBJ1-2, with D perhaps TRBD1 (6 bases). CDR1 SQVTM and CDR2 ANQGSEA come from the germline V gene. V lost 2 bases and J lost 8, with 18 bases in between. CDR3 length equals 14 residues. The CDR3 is CSVEIRQDLYGYTF. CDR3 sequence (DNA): TGCAGCGTTGAAATAAGACAGGATCTATACGGCTACACCTTC.

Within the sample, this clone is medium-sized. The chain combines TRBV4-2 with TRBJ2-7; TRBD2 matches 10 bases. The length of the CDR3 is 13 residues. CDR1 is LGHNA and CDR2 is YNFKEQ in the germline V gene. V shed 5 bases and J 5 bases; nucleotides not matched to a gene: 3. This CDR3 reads CASSEGLADEQYF. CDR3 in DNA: TGTGCCAGCAGCGAAGGACTAGCGGACGAGCAGTACTTC.

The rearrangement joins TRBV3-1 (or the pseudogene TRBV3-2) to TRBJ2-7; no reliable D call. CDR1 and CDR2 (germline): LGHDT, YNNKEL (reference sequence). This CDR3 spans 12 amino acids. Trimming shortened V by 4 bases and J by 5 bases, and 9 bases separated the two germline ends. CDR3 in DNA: TGTGCCAGCAGCCGTTACCGAGACGAGCAGTACTTC. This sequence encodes CASSRYRDEQYF.

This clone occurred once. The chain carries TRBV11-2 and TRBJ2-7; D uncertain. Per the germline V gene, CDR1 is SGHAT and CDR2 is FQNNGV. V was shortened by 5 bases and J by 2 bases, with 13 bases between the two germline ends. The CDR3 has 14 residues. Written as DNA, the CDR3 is TGTGCCAGCAGCCCCCGGTTGCGAGCCTACGAGCAGTACTTC. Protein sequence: CASSPRLRAYEQYF. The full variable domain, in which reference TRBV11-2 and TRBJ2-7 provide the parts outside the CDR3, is EAGVAQSPRYKIIEKRQSVAFWCNPISGHATLYWYQQILGQGPKLLIQFQNNGVVDDSQLPKDRFSAERLKGVDSTLKIQPAKLEDSAVYLCASSPRLRAYEQYFGPGTRLTVT.

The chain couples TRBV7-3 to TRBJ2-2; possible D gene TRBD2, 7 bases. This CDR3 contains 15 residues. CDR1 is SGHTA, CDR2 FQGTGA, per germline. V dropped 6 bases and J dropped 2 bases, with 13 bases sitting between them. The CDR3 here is CASRAAGANTGELFF. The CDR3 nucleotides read TGTGCCAGCAGGGCTGCGGGGGCCAACACCGGGGAGCTGTTTTTT.

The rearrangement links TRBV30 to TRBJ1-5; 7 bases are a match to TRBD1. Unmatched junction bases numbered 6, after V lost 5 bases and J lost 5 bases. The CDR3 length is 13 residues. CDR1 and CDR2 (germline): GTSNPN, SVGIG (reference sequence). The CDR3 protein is CAWQTGFDQPQHF. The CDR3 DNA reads TGTGCCTGGCAGACAGGGTTCGATCAGCCCCAGCATTTT. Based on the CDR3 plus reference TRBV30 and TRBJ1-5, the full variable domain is SQTIHQWPATLVQPVGSPLSLECTVEGTSNPNLYWYRQAAGRGLQLLFYSVGIGQISSEVPQNLSASRPQDRQFILSSKKLLLSDSGFYLCAWQTGFDQPQHFGDGTRLSIL.

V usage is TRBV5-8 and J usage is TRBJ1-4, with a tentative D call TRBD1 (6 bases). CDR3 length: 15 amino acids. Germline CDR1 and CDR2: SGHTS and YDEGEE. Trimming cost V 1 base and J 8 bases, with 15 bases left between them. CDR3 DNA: TGTGCCAGCAGCTTGCTAACTCCTAGGGGGGAAAAACTGTTTTTT. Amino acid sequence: CASSLLTPRGEKLFF.

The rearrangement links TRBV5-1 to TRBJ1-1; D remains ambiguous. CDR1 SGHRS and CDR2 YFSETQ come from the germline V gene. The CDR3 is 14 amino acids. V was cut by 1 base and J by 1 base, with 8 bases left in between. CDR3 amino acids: CASSLLWQNTEAFF. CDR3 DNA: TGCGCCAGCAGCTTGTTGTGGCAGAACACTGAAGCTTTCTTT.

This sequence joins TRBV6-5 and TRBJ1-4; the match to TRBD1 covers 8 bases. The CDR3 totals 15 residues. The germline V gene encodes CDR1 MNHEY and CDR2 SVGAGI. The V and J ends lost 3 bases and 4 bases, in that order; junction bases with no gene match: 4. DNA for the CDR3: TGTGCCAGCAGTTATTTCGACAGGGGTAATGAAAAACTGTTTTTT. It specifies CASSYFDRGNEKLFF.

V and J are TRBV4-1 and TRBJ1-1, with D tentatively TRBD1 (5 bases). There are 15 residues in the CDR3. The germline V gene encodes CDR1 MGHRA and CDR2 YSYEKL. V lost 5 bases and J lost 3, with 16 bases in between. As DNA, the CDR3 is TGCGCCAGCAGCGTCGGGGGAGGTAGGGACACTGAAGCTTTCTTT. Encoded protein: CASSVGGGRDTEAFF.

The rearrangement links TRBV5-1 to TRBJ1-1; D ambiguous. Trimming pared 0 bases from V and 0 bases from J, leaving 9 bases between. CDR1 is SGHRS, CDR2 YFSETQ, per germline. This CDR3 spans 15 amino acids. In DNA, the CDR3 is TGCGCCAGCAGCTTGGACAGCGGAATGAACACTGAAGCTTTCTTT. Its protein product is CASSLDSGMNTEAFF. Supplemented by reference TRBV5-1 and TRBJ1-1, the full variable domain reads KAGVTQTPRYLIKTRGQQVTLSCSPISGHRSVSWYQQTPGQGLQFLFEYFSETQRNKGNFPGRFSGRQFSNSRSEMNVSTLELGDSALYLCASSLDSGMNTEAFFGQGTRLTVV.

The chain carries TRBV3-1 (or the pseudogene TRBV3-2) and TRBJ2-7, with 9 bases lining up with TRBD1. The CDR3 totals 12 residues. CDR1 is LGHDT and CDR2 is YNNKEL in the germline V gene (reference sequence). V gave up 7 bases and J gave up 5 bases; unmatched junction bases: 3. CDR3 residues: CASKTGGDEQYF. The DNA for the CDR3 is TGTGCCAGCAAAACAGGGGGCGACGAGCAGTACTTC.